Listed here is a single TCR beta chain. These data are taken from a study of shared T cell receptors in the human thymus. This CDR3 region has 17 residues. The germline gives CDR1 SEHNR, CDR2 FQNEAQ (reference sequence). The V segment lost 5 bases and the J segment 1 base; nucleotides outside the gene matches: 5. Profiling relied on immunoSEQ multiplex PCR, and the TCRdb table lists in-frame clones only, not all of them. The sample gives under 850,000 clones, approximately 88% of which show up once; around 0.0099% is in the top ten. These data were also filed under a second study, of human thymus T cells. This second study says: In unrelated individuals, thymic repertoires overlapped highly, according to related research.

This receptor was identified in a boy in the first two years of life with a congenital heart defect. Sequenced input: thymocytes. V gene TRBV7-9 combines with J gene TRBJ2-3; 14 bases match TRBD2. The CDR3 region has the DNA TGTGCCAGCAGCGGCCGACTAGCGGGAGGGGGCACAGATACGCAGTATTTT. Amino acid sequence: CASSGRLAGGGTDTQYF.